A selection of T cell receptor beta chains follows, all from one sample in a study of T cell repertoires in aging, cancer and after chemotherapy. TCRdb re-called the multiplex PCR reads through MiXCR, storing one row per CDR3 protein. The sample includes about 13,000 distinct CDR3 sequences, 35% to 40% of them seen just once. Sequencing was performed on blood. The origin of the receptors is a human donor in good health. The donor label of this sample is uncertain. CDR3s include the opening cysteine and the closing phenylalanine or tryptophan. Each record gives: CDR3 DNA, CDR3 protein, V gene, D gene, J gene, clone size. A D gene is named only where the DNA matches it firmly. Clone size appears in some rows only: once, few, many, or a class for an expanded clone.

cdr3_nt: TGTGCCAGCAGTTTGGGACAGGGGGAAGAGACCCAGTACTTC
cdr3_aa: CASSLGQGEETQYF
v_call: TRBV6-6
d_call: TRBD1
j_call: TRBJ2-5
clone_size: few

cdr3_nt: TGTGCCTGGAGTCGACTAGCGGGAGGACCATACGAGCAGTACTTC
cdr3_aa: CAWSRLAGGPYEQYF
v_call: TRBV30
d_call: TRBD2
j_call: TRBJ2-7
clone_size: few

cdr3_nt: TGTGCCAGCAGCTTGTACGGTAGCGGGGATTCAGATACGCAGTATTTT
cdr3_aa: CASSLYGSGDSDTQYF
v_call: TRBV5-6
d_call: TRBD2
j_call: TRBJ2-3
clone_size: medium-sized

cdr3_nt: TGTGCCAGCAGCGGGGCGGGACAGGCTCTTAGCACAGATACGCAGTATTTT
cdr3_aa: CASSGAGQALSTDTQYF
v_call: TRBV5-4
d_call: TRBD1
j_call: TRBJ2-3
clone_size: NA

cdr3_nt: TGTGCCACAGAAGCTTCAGGTGGAGAGACCCAGTACTTC
cdr3_aa: CATEASGGETQYF
v_call: TRBV24-1
d_call: NA
j_call: TRBJ2-5
clone_size: NA

cdr3_nt: TGTGCCATCAGAGGAGGCACTGAAGCTTTCTTT
cdr3_aa: CAIRGGTEAFF
v_call: TRBV10-3
d_call: NA
j_call: TRBJ1-1
clone_size: NA

cdr3_nt: TGTGCCAGCAGTTTAAGACAGGGGACCAATCAGCCCCAGCATTTT
cdr3_aa: CASSLRQGTNQPQHF
v_call: TRBV27
d_call: TRBD1
j_call: TRBJ1-5
clone_size: medium-sized

cdr3_nt: TGTGCCACCAGCAGAGTGAGGGGGCAGGACTATGGCTACACCTTC
cdr3_aa: CATSRVRGQDYGYTF
v_call: TRBV15
d_call: TRBD1
j_call: TRBJ1-2
clone_size: few

cdr3_nt: TGTGCCAGCAGTTTTGAGGAAAACACCGGGGAGCTGTTTTTT
cdr3_aa: CASSFEENTGELFF
v_call: TRBV27
d_call: NA
j_call: TRBJ2-2
clone_size: NA

cdr3_nt: TGCGCCAGCAGCTTGGAAGAAAAACTGTTTTTT
cdr3_aa: CASSLEEKLFF
v_call: TRBV5-1
d_call: NA
j_call: TRBJ1-4
clone_size: NA

cdr3_nt: TGTGCCAGCCACATGACAGACACAGATACGCAGTATTTT
cdr3_aa: CASHMTDTDTQYF
v_call: TRBV6-1
d_call: NA
j_call: TRBJ2-3
clone_size: few

cdr3_nt: TGTGCCAGTAGCCCTAGCGGCGTACACTCCTACGAGCAGTACTTC
cdr3_aa: CASSPSGVHSYEQYF
v_call: TRBV19
d_call: TRBD2
j_call: TRBJ2-7
clone_size: medium-sized

cdr3_nt: TGTGCCAGTAGTATAGACAGGGGGACTGGGGCCAACGGGGAGCTGTTTTTT
cdr3_aa: CASSIDRGTGANGELFF
v_call: TRBV19
d_call: NA
j_call: TRBJ2-2
clone_size: NA

cdr3_nt: TGTGCCAGCAGCCCCGCCACCCGCGACCACACAGATACGCAGTATTTT
cdr3_aa: CASSPATRDHTDTQYF
v_call: TRBV5-6
d_call: NA
j_call: TRBJ2-3
clone_size: NA

cdr3_nt: TGTGCCTGGAGACAGATGAACACTGAAGCTTTCTTT
cdr3_aa: CAWRQMNTEAFF
v_call: TRBV30
d_call: NA
j_call: TRBJ1-1
clone_size: NA

cdr3_nt: TGTGCCAGCAGTTACCCCGCAGGCGCGGAGACCCAGTACTTC
cdr3_aa: CASSYPAGAETQYF
v_call: TRBV6-6
d_call: NA
j_call: TRBJ2-5
clone_size: medium-sized

cdr3_nt: TGTGCCAGCAGCCCAAAGCGGGGACGTTCCTACGAGCAGTACTTC
cdr3_aa: CASSPKRGRSYEQYF
v_call: TRBV6-5
d_call: TRBD2
j_call: TRBJ2-7
clone_size: NA

cdr3_nt: TGTGCCAGCCGGGGGGGGGGCTACAATGAGCAGTTCTTC
cdr3_aa: CASRGGGYNEQFF
v_call: TRBV6-5
d_call: TRBD2
j_call: TRBJ2-1
clone_size: few

cdr3_nt: TGTGCCAGCAGCTTCGGGGGGCGCTCCTACGAGCAGTACTTC
cdr3_aa: CASSFGGRSYEQYF
v_call: TRBV5-6
d_call: NA
j_call: TRBJ2-7
clone_size: NA

cdr3_nt: TGTGCCAGCAGTGAGTCAGGGGAGGGGAACACTGAAGCTTTCTTT
cdr3_aa: CASSESGEGNTEAFF
v_call: TRBV6-4
d_call: NA
j_call: TRBJ1-1
clone_size: NA

cdr3_nt: TGCGCCAGCAGCCAGGGACATGGGGAGCAGTTCTTC
cdr3_aa: CASSQGHGEQFF
v_call: TRBV5-1
d_call: NA
j_call: TRBJ2-1
clone_size: once

cdr3_nt: TGTGCCACCAGCAGAGATCTTGGACAGGAGTATGGCTACACCTTC
cdr3_aa: CATSRDLGQEYGYTF
v_call: TRBV15
d_call: TRBD1
j_call: TRBJ1-2
clone_size: NA

cdr3_nt: TGTGCCAGCAGGCGACAGTCCGGGGAGCTGTTTTTT
cdr3_aa: CASRRQSGELFF
v_call: TRBV12-3/TRBV12-4
d_call: NA
j_call: TRBJ2-2
clone_size: few

cdr3_nt: TGTGCCATCAGTGAGCTCGGTCAGCCCCAGCATTTT
cdr3_aa: CAISELGQPQHF
v_call: TRBV10-2
d_call: NA
j_call: TRBJ1-5
clone_size: NA

cdr3_nt: TGCAGCGTTGTAACTACCAGGAAACAGGGGACCGGGGAGCTGTTTTTT
cdr3_aa: CSVVTTRKQGTGELFF
v_call: TRBV29-1
d_call: TRBD1
j_call: TRBJ2-2
clone_size: NA

cdr3_nt: TGCAGCGTTGGAGGGGACGGGGGCGCCGGGGAGCTGTTTTTT
cdr3_aa: CSVGGDGGAGELFF
v_call: TRBV29-1
d_call: NA
j_call: TRBJ2-2
clone_size: NA

cdr3_nt: TGTGCCAGCAAAGCTGAGACAGCCGCCTACGAGCAGTACTTC
cdr3_aa: CASKAETAAYEQYF
v_call: TRBV11-3
d_call: NA
j_call: TRBJ2-7
clone_size: medium-sized

cdr3_nt: TGTGCCATCAGTGAGTCCGGACACACCTACAATGAGCAGTTCTTC
cdr3_aa: CAISESGHTYNEQFF
v_call: TRBV10-3
d_call: NA
j_call: TRBJ2-1
clone_size: few

cdr3_nt: TGTGCCAGCGGGAGGACTACCTCCTACGAGCAGTACTTC
cdr3_aa: CASGRTTSYEQYF
v_call: TRBV6-5
d_call: NA
j_call: TRBJ2-7
clone_size: NA

cdr3_nt: TGTGCCTGGACCCCTAGGACGGGCTCCTACAATGAGCAGTTCTTC
cdr3_aa: CAWTPRTGSYNEQFF
v_call: TRBV30
d_call: NA
j_call: TRBJ2-1
clone_size: few

cdr3_nt: TGTGCCAGCAGTTATGCCCGACTAGCGGGAAACGAGCAGTACTTC
cdr3_aa: CASSYARLAGNEQYF
v_call: TRBV6-6
d_call: TRBD2
j_call: TRBJ2-7
clone_size: NA

cdr3_nt: TGTGCCAGTAAGGGGAACACTGAAGCTTTCTTT
cdr3_aa: CASKGNTEAFF
v_call: TRBV19
d_call: NA
j_call: TRBJ1-1
clone_size: few

cdr3_nt: TGTGCCACCAGCAGAGATCAGGGGGAGTACGAGCAGTACTTC
cdr3_aa: CATSRDQGEYEQYF
v_call: TRBV15
d_call: TRBD1
j_call: TRBJ2-7
clone_size: NA

cdr3_nt: TGTGCCAGCAGGAGCCCGGGCGGCGAGCAGTACTTC
cdr3_aa: CASRSPGGEQYF
v_call: TRBV6-5
d_call: NA
j_call: TRBJ2-7
clone_size: NA

cdr3_nt: TGTGCCAGCAGTTACGAGAGCTCTGGGGCCAACGTCCTGACTTTC
cdr3_aa: CASSYESSGANVLTF
v_call: TRBV6-5
d_call: NA
j_call: TRBJ2-6
clone_size: medium-sized

cdr3_nt: TGTGCCACGGACAGGGGGTATGAGCAGTTCTTC
cdr3_aa: CATDRGYEQFF
v_call: TRBV19
d_call: TRBD1
j_call: TRBJ2-1
clone_size: medium-sized

cdr3_nt: TGCAGCGTTGATGAGGCGCGGGAGACCCAGTACTTC
cdr3_aa: CSVDEARETQYF
v_call: TRBV29-1
d_call: NA
j_call: TRBJ2-5
clone_size: medium-sized

cdr3_nt: TGCAGCGCGGGAGAGAAGGTAGATACGCAGTATTTT
cdr3_aa: CSAGEKVDTQYF
v_call: TRBV29-1
d_call: NA
j_call: TRBJ2-3
clone_size: large

cdr3_nt: TGTGCCAGCAGTGACTCCACAGGGACGAGTTCACCCCTCCACTTT
cdr3_aa: CASSDSTGTSSPLHF
v_call: TRBV6-4
d_call: NA
j_call: TRBJ1-6
clone_size: NA

cdr3_nt: TGTGCCAGTAGTGAAGCGGGAGGGATTAGTGAGCAGTTCTTC
cdr3_aa: CASSEAGGISEQFF
v_call: TRBV19
d_call: TRBD2
j_call: TRBJ2-1
clone_size: few

cdr3_nt: TGTGCCAGCAGACCACTCGGGAGGCTAGACTACGAGCAGTACTTC
cdr3_aa: CASRPLGRLDYEQYF
v_call: TRBV6-5
d_call: TRBD2
j_call: TRBJ2-7
clone_size: NA

cdr3_nt: TGTGCCAGCAGTTACACAGCGGACATAGCTAATGAAAAACTGTTTTTT
cdr3_aa: CASSYTADIANEKLFF
v_call: TRBV6-9
d_call: NA
j_call: TRBJ1-4
clone_size: NA

cdr3_nt: TGTGCCAGCAGGACCGGGACTAATCTCTACAATGAGCAGTTCTTC
cdr3_aa: CASRTGTNLYNEQFF
v_call: TRBV11-1
d_call: TRBD2
j_call: TRBJ2-1
clone_size: NA

cdr3_nt: TGTGCCAGCAGTTTATCGGCCTCCTACGAGCAGTACTTC
cdr3_aa: CASSLSASYEQYF
v_call: TRBV27
d_call: NA
j_call: TRBJ2-7
clone_size: NA

cdr3_nt: TGTGCCAGCAGTTTACACGGGGGTATGAATTCACCCCTCCACTTT
cdr3_aa: CASSLHGGMNSPLHF
v_call: TRBV6-6
d_call: NA
j_call: TRBJ1-6
clone_size: NA

cdr3_nt: TGCAGCGCAGAGGGACAGGGGAGGGATACGCAGTATTTT
cdr3_aa: CSAEGQGRDTQYF
v_call: TRBV29-1
d_call: TRBD1
j_call: TRBJ2-3
clone_size: NA

cdr3_nt: TGTGCCAGTAAAGCGCTAGCGGGAGGGTCCGGGGAGCTGTTTTTT
cdr3_aa: CASKALAGGSGELFF
v_call: TRBV19
d_call: TRBD2
j_call: TRBJ2-2
clone_size: few

cdr3_nt: TGTGCCAGCAGTGACCAGGGGTACTATGGCTACACCTTC
cdr3_aa: CASSDQGYYGYTF
v_call: TRBV6-5
d_call: NA
j_call: TRBJ1-2
clone_size: few

cdr3_nt: TGTGCCAGCAGTTACGGGCAGTATAGCAATCAGCCCCAGCATTTT
cdr3_aa: CASSYGQYSNQPQHF
v_call: TRBV6-5
d_call: NA
j_call: TRBJ1-5
clone_size: NA

cdr3_nt: TGTGCCAGCAGTTGGGGGGGAGGGTACAATGAGCAGTTCTTC
cdr3_aa: CASSWGGGYNEQFF
v_call: TRBV27
d_call: TRBD2
j_call: TRBJ2-1
clone_size: NA

cdr3_nt: TGTGCCAGTAGTATTAAACACGGACGGTCTGGAAACACCATATATTTT
cdr3_aa: CASSIKHGRSGNTIYF
v_call: TRBV19
d_call: NA
j_call: TRBJ1-3
clone_size: few

cdr3_nt: TGTGCCAGCAGGGAGGCGGGACGGAACACTGAAGCTTTCTTT
cdr3_aa: CASREAGRNTEAFF
v_call: TRBV5-6
d_call: NA
j_call: TRBJ1-1
clone_size: NA

cdr3_nt: TGTGCCAGCAGACGCTGGGACGGCTACGAGCAGTACTTC
cdr3_aa: CASRRWDGYEQYF
v_call: TRBV6-5
d_call: NA
j_call: TRBJ2-7
clone_size: NA

cdr3_nt: TGTGCCAGTAGGCCCCGGTCGCCGGCTGAAGCTTTCTTT
cdr3_aa: CASRPRSPAEAFF
v_call: TRBV19
d_call: NA
j_call: TRBJ1-1
clone_size: NA

cdr3_nt: TGTGCCTGGAGTGTAGTTCTCAGAGACTATGGCTACACCTTC
cdr3_aa: CAWSVVLRDYGYTF
v_call: TRBV30
d_call: NA
j_call: TRBJ1-2
clone_size: medium-sized

cdr3_nt: TGTGCCAGCAGCCCACAGCTGAACACCGGGGAGCTGTTTTTT
cdr3_aa: CASSPQLNTGELFF
v_call: TRBV7-9
d_call: NA
j_call: TRBJ2-2
clone_size: NA

cdr3_nt: TGTGCCAGCAGGGCCCATCCCAGGGTTTATAATGAAAAACTGTTTTTT
cdr3_aa: CASRAHPRVYNEKLFF
v_call: TRBV6-5
d_call: NA
j_call: TRBJ1-4
clone_size: few